Listed here are 18 T cell receptor beta chains from one sample, sequenced in a study of T-cell memory formation after mild COVID-19. TCRdb re-analysed the 5' RACE reads in MiXCR, keeping a single row per CDR3 protein. In the table there are about 340,000 distinct CDR3 sequences, 10% to 15% of which are singletons. Sequencing was done on a sample of PBMCs or a T cell subset sorted from them (not recorded which). The receptors shown here come from a man aged 18 to 30 who had mild COVID-19 (a few samples of this study predate the infection). Cell type and time point are not known.

The rearrangement links TRBV10-3 to TRBJ2-7, with TRBD1 matching over 7 bases. The V and J ends lost 5 bases and 1 base, in that order; junction bases with no gene match: 8. The CDR3 extends over 15 amino acids. Germline V gene data show CDR1 as ENHRY and CDR2 as SYGVKD. CDR3 DNA sequence: TGTGCCATCAGTCAGACAGGGACGGTTTCCTACGAGCAGTACTTC. This sequence encodes CAISQTGTVSYEQYF.

V gene TRBV12-3 or TRBV12-4 combines with J gene TRBJ2-6; no reliable D call. Trimming removed 7 bases from V and 0 bases from J, with 10 bases in between. The CDR3 consists of 15 residues. Here the CDR3 reads CASKFWTSGANVLTF. The CDR3, as DNA: TGTGCCAGCAAATTCTGGACCTCTGGGGCCAACGTCCTGACTTTC.

This clonotype came up a few times. This chain connects TRBV4-1 to TRBJ2-7; the D is unclear. The CDR3 contains 14 residues. V was trimmed by 0 bases and J by 3 bases, leaving 9 bases between them. CDR1 is MGHRA, CDR2 YSYEKL, per germline. The CDR3 is CASSQESWSYEQYF. In nucleotides, the CDR3 is TGCGCCAGCAGCCAAGAATCGTGGAGCTACGAGCAGTACTTC.

This chain connects TRBV28 to TRBJ2-4; either TRBD1 or TRBD2 may fit D (6 bases each). Trimming cost V 5 bases and J 1 base, with 12 bases left between them. Per germline, CDR1 MDHEN and CDR2 SYDVKM. This CDR3 region has 15 residues. CDR3 in DNA: TGTGCCAGCAGTCCCCCGGGGGCCGCCAAAAACATTCAGTACTTC. Translation gives CASSPPGAAKNIQYF.

This clonotype was counted only a few times. The chain employs TRBV6-5 and TRBJ1-6; no clear D. CDR3 size: 13 residues. V lost 0 bases to trimming and J lost 7 bases, with 4 bases between them. Germline-derived CDR1 and CDR2 are MNHEY and SVGAGI. The CDR3 is CASSYSRNSPLHF. In DNA form, the CDR3 reads TGTGCCAGCAGTTACTCGAGGAATTCACCCCTCCACTTT.

The rearrangement joins TRBV5-1 to TRBJ2-1; the D is unclear. The CDR3 spans 12 residues. With 1 base removed from V and 6 bases from J, the gap between germline ends came to 5 bases. CDR1 SGHRS and CDR2 YFSETQ come from the germline V gene. The CDR3 bases are TGCGCCAGCAGCTTGACAAGCAATGAGCAGTTCTTC. Protein sequence: CASSLTSNEQFF.

This clonotype was picked up a small number of times. The chain is built from TRBV5-1 and TRBJ1-1; D is uncertain. V lost 0 bases to trimming and J lost 6 bases, with 12 bases between them. Per the germline V gene, CDR1 is SGHRS and CDR2 is YFSETQ. There are 14 residues in the CDR3. The CDR3 loop reads CASSLGSVDPEAFF. The CDR3 nucleotides are TGCGCCAGCAGCTTGGGATCCGTGGACCCTGAAGCTTTCTTT.

The chain joins TRBV28 to TRBJ2-1, with 7 bases fitting TRBD2. The CDR3 extends over 14 amino acids. CDR1 is MDHEN and CDR2 is SYDVKM in the germline V gene. J was trimmed by 4 bases and V by 2 bases; bases with no gene match: 2. This chain's CDR3 is CASSLGLDYNEQFF. The CDR3 coding sequence is TGTGCCAGCAGTTTAGGACTAGATTACAATGAGCAGTTCTTC. Based on the CDR3 plus reference TRBV28 and TRBJ2-1, the full variable domain is DVKVTQSSRYLVKRTGEKVFLECVQDMDHENMFWYRQDPGLGLRLIYFSYDVKMKEKGDIPEGYSVSREKKERFSLILESASTNQTSMYLCASSLGLDYNEQFFGPGTRLTVL.

The chain is built from TRBV10-3 and TRBJ1-4; weak D call: TRBD1 (5 bases). V gave up 2 bases and J gave up 7 bases, with 14 bases separating them. Germline assignment: CDR1 ENHRY and CDR2 SYGVKD. This CDR3 spans 15 amino acids. DNA of the CDR3: TGTGCCATCAGTGAGCACGGGACCAACGGTGAAAAACTGTTTTTT. Encoded protein: CAISEHGTNGEKLFF.

J is TRBJ2-6 and V is TRBV6-6, with D unclear. Germline-derived CDR1 and CDR2 are MNHNY and SVGAGI (reference sequence). V gave up 6 bases and J gave up 0 bases, with 15 bases separating them. This CDR3 has 17 amino acids. The CDR3 nucleotides read TGTGCCAGCAGGCTACCGGGCGCGTCCTCTGGGGCCAACGTCCTGACTTTC. The encoded protein is CASRLPGASSGANVLTF.

This clonotype was picked up a small number of times. The chain recombines TRBV9 with TRBJ1-4, with a weak D call TRBD1 (5 bases). The CDR3 has 14 amino acids. The V end was cut by 2 bases, the J end by 6 bases, with 11 bases between. CDR1 is SGDLS, CDR2 YYNGEE, per germline. CDR3 nucleotides: TGTGCCAGCAGCGTTTCTCAGGGAGATGAAAAACTGTTTTTT. Its protein product is CASSVSQGDEKLFF.

V is TRBV24-1 and J is TRBJ2-3; D is unclear. In germline, CDR1 is KGHDR, CDR2 SFDVKD. Trimming took off 6 bases at V and 5 bases at J, with 8 bases between the two ends. The CDR3 sequence is 12 residues long. Here the CDR3 DNA reads TGTGCCACCAGTTCTGATCTAGATACGCAGTATTTT. Amino acids: CATSSDLDTQYF.

This clonotype turned up a few times. CDR3 sequence reads: CASSHFELIYEQYF. Here the CDR3 DNA reads TGTGCCAGCAGCCACTTCGAACTGATCTACGAGCAGTACTTC. This chain links TRBV5-6 with TRBJ2-7, with unresolved D. Trimming cost V 4 bases and J 3 bases, with 14 bases left between them. The germline gives CDR1 SGHDT, CDR2 YYEEEE. The CDR3 extends over 14 amino acids.

This clonotype was recorded a few times. The DNA for the CDR3 is TGTGCCAGCAGCTCCGAAGAGGGGGTCCCCTACGAGCAGTACTTC. Protein product: CASSSEEGVPYEQYF. The V call is TRBV7-9, the J call TRBJ2-7, with D perhaps matching TRBD1 (6 bases). The germline CDR1 and CDR2 sequences are SEHNR and FQNEAQ (reference sequence). Trimming shortened V by 4 bases and J by 2 bases, and 15 bases separated the two germline ends. This CDR3 comprises 15 residues.

This sequence joins TRBV12-3 or TRBV12-4 and TRBJ1-3; no reliable D call. V was pared by 3 bases and J by 1 base, with 13 bases between. There are 16 residues in the CDR3. CDR3 loop: CASSLVGRHSGNTIYF. CDR3 DNA sequence: TGTGCCAGCAGTTTGGTTGGCCGGCATTCTGGAAACACCATATATTTT.

The table lists this clonotype with many counts. The V gene is TRBV10-3, the J gene TRBJ2-7, with 8 bases that match TRBD1. Germline V CDR1 and CDR2: ENHRY, SYGVKD. V shed 6 bases, J shed 5 bases, and the junction held 9 bases outside the gene matches. The length of the CDR3 is 14 residues. Here the CDR3 DNA reads TGTGCCATCAGGGGGACAGGTAGACCTGACGAGCAGTACTTC. Protein product: CAIRGTGRPDEQYF.

This clonotype was seen only a few times. The rearrangement joins TRBV7-2 to TRBJ2-5; possibly TRBD2 for D (6 bases). V was trimmed by 3 bases and J by 5 bases, leaving 10 bases between them. This CDR3 comprises 13 residues. CDR1 and CDR2 from the germline V gene are SGHTA and FQGNSA. In DNA form, the CDR3 reads TGTGCCAGCAGCTTTAATGGGAGGGAGACCCAGTACTTC. It translates to CASSFNGRETQYF.

This clonotype was detected ten times or more. DNA of the CDR3: TGTGCCAGCAGTCCCAACATGGTTCAGCCCCAGCATTTT. It yields the protein CASSPNMVQPQHF. The chain is built from TRBV27 and TRBJ1-5; D remains unclear. Germline loops: CDR1 MNHEY, CDR2 SMNVEV (reference sequence). The ends were cut back, 5 bases at V and 6 bases at J, with 11 bases in the middle. The CDR3 sequence is 13 residues long.